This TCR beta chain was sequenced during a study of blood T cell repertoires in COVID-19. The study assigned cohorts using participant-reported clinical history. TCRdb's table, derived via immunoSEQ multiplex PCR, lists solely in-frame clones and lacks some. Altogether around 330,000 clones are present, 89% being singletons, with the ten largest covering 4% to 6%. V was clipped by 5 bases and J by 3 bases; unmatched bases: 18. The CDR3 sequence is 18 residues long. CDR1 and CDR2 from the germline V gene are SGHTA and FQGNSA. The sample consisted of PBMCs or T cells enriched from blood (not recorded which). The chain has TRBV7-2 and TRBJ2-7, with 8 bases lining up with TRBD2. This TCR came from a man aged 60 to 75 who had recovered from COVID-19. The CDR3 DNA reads TGTGCCAGCAGCCCAGGATTACGGTCTCTAGCGGGTCTCTACGAGCAGTACTTC. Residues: CASSPGLRSLAGLYEQYF.